The TCR beta chain under discussion was sequenced for a study of regulatory T cells in long-lasting Graves disease. Study-level points and caveats: Persistent Graves' patients showed less TCR diversity than newly diagnosed patients showed.

CDR3 length: 19 residues. The germline V gene has CDR1 KGHSH and CDR2 LQKENI. To make TCR beta libraries, researchers used iRepertoire HTBI primers and Arm-PCR of CDR3 regions. TCRdb re-analysed the multiplex PCR reads in MiXCR, keeping a single row per CDR3 protein. In the table there are 350,000 to 450,000 distinct CDR3 sequences, more than 12% of which are singletons. In regard to this clonotype: Antigen unknown. One base away lies a much larger clone, so this may be a sequencing read error.

The sample's time point: newly diagnosed GD, antithyroid drugs for less than 3 months. The authors made the TCR library using RNA they extracted from PBMCs. This sample also appeared in a second study, on T cells in Graves' hyperthyroidism and ophthalmopathy. As reported in that work: The primer set for the first-round RT-PCR of the TCR CDR3 was HTBI.

The rearrangement links TRBV18 to TRBJ2-1; TRBD1 matches 9 bases. Source: peripheral blood mononuclear cells (PBMCs), taken at new diagnosis, from a patient treated with antithyroid drugs. The sequence was collected from a woman aged 25 to 45 with Graves disease. Here the CDR3 DNA reads TGTGCCTGCTCACCACCGATAGGACAGGGGCGTTTAGCCTACAATGAGCAGTTCTTC. Translation gives CACSPPIGQGRLAYNEQFF. Based on the CDR3 plus reference TRBV18 and TRBJ2-1, the full variable domain is NAGVMQNPRHLVRRRGQEARLRCSPMKGHSHVYWYRQLPEEGLKFMVYLQKENIIDESGMPKERFSAEFPKEGPSILRIQQVVRGDSAAYFCACSPPIGQGRLAYNEQFFGPGTRLTVL.